The 26 T cell receptor beta chains reported below all come from one sample, sequenced in a study of regulatory T cells in long-lasting Graves disease. Time point: newly diagnosed GD, antithyroid drugs for less than 3 months. Isolated PBMC RNA provided the starting material for the TCR library. Sequencing libraries for TCR beta were prepared with iRepertoire HTBI primers and Arm-PCR of CDR3 regions. TCRdb reprocessed the multiplex PCR reads with MiXCR, giving one entry per CDR3 protein. The table lists 550,000 or so distinct CDR3 sequences, around 11% of them singletons, with about 8.3% in the top ten. The same data also contributed to another study, on T cells in Graves' hyperthyroidism and ophthalmopathy.

Material: peripheral blood mononuclear cells (PBMCs), obtained at new diagnosis, from a patient treated with antithyroid drugs. These receptors originate from a woman aged 30 to 39 with Graves disease.

This clonotype was found once. The chain employs TRBV24-1 and TRBJ2-1; the match to TRBD1 covers 8 bases. The V gene's germline CDR1 is KGHDR and CDR2 SFDVKD. The CDR3 consists of 15 residues. Unmatched junction bases numbered 10, after V lost 3 bases and J lost 10 bases. This CDR3 is CATSDHTDRGYEQFF. The CDR3 nucleotides are TGTGCCACCAGTGATCATACCGACAGGGGTTACGAGCAGTTCTTC.

This clonotype was counted ten times or more. This rearrangement joins TRBV10-3 to TRBJ2-7; 7 bases line up with TRBD1. CDR1 and CDR2 from the germline V gene are ENHRY and SYGVKD. The V gene end was trimmed by 8 bases and the J gene end by 0 bases; junction bases not matched to a gene: 1. This CDR3 spans 12 amino acids. Written as DNA, the CDR3 is TGTGCCATCGGGACAGACTCCTACGAGCAGTACTTC. It translates to CAIGTDSYEQYF.

This clonotype came up many times. The chain joins TRBV7-9 to TRBJ2-7; D could derive from TRBD1 or TRBD2 (5 bases each). Trimming shortened V by 5 bases and J by 0 bases, and 17 bases separated the two germline ends. The CDR3 contains 16 residues. Looked up from germline, CDR1 is SEHNR and CDR2 is FQNEAQ (reference sequence). Here the CDR3 DNA reads TGTGCCAGCAGCCCCCTGAGGGGTTCTTTCTCCTACGAGCAGTACTTC. This sequence encodes CASSPLRGSFSYEQYF.

This chain uses TRBV9 with TRBJ1-4; 7 nucleotides match TRBD1. V shed 3 bases, J shed 5 bases, and the junction held 4 bases outside the gene matches. Per germline, CDR1 SGDLS and CDR2 YYNGEE. There are 14 residues in the CDR3. The CDR3 coding sequence is TGTGCCAGCAGCGCCGGACAGGCGAATGAAAAACTGTTTTTT. Translating gives CASSAGQANEKLFF.

This clonotype was recorded many times. This sequence joins TRBV2 and TRBJ2-1, with 11 bases aligning to TRBD2. The J segment lost 7 bases and the V segment lost 9 bases, leaving 5 bases of the junction unmatched. Germline CDR1 is SNHLY and CDR2 is FYNNEI. The CDR3 loop spans 13 amino acids. The CDR3 DNA is TGTGCCAGGACTGGACTAGCGGGTAATGAGCAGTTCTTC. Translation: CARTGLAGNEQFF.

At least ten counts were recorded for this clonotype. V and J are TRBV10-3 and TRBJ2-1; 7 nucleotides align to TRBD2. The CDR3 has 16 residues. The germline V gene has CDR1 ENHRY and CDR2 SYGVKD. The trim removed 5 bases at V and 0 bases at J, leaving 7 bases unmatched. The chain's CDR3 is CAISPLTSDSYNEQFF. The CDR3 DNA reads as TGTGCCATCAGTCCCCTTACTAGCGACTCCTACAATGAGCAGTTCTTC.

This chain links TRBV20-1 with TRBJ2-2; D gene ambiguous. This CDR3 comprises 15 residues. Looked up from germline, CDR1 is DFQATT and CDR2 is SNEGSKA (reference sequence). Trimming removed 0 bases at V and 2 bases at J, with 10 bases between. CDR3 nucleotide sequence: TGCAGTGCTAGAGATAGGCAACTTAACACCGGGGAGCTGTTTTTT. Its translation: CSARDRQLNTGELFF.

The chain couples TRBV18 to TRBJ2-3; D is unclear. The V gene's germline CDR1 is KGHSH and CDR2 LQKENI. The CDR3 length is 16 residues. V shed 5 bases and J shed 3 bases, with 18 bases lying between them. The CDR3 region is CASSYTTSSRTDTQYF. The CDR3 bases are TGTGCCAGCTCATATACCACGTCGAGTCGAACAGATACGCAGTATTTT.

The chain is built from TRBV4-1 and TRBJ1-3; TRBD1 is a possible D gene (5 bases). CDR1 and CDR2 (germline): MGHRA, YSYEKL. CDR3 size: 15 residues. Between the trimmed V and J ends, which lost 8 bases and 0 bases, there was a span of 14 bases. CDR3 protein: CASRRTWASGNTIYF. The CDR3 DNA is TGCGCCAGCCGCAGGACATGGGCCTCTGGAAACACCATATATTTT.

This rearrangement joins TRBV19 to TRBJ1-1; TRBD1 might be the D (6 bases). The V gene's germline CDR1 is LNHDA and CDR2 SQIVND (reference sequence). V was pared by 6 bases and J by 7 bases, with 18 bases between. The CDR3 sequence is 14 residues long. The CDR3 region has the DNA TGTGCCAGTAGGTCCCCAGGGGACACCGATGAAGCTTTCTTT. This translates into CASRSPGDTDEAFF.

The table lists this clonotype with many counts. The rearrangement uses TRBV12-3 or TRBV12-4 and TRBJ1-1; D possibly corresponds to TRBD1 (6 bases). The CDR3 has 13 amino acids. Deletions cut 6 bases from V and 5 bases from J, with 13 bases between. The CDR3 region is CASSMGHRTEAFF. The DNA of the CDR3 is TGTGCCAGCAGCATGGGACACAGGACTGAAGCTTTCTTT.

The chain uses TRBV19 and TRBJ1-1; perhaps TRBD1 as D (5 bases). The CDR3 covers 15 residues. V shed 3 bases and J shed 8 bases, with 19 bases lying between them. The germline CDR1 and CDR2 sequences are LNHDA and SQIVND (reference sequence). CDR3 sequence reads: CASSIFRVPGTEAFF. The CDR3 region has the DNA TGTGCCAGTAGTATTTTTAGAGTTCCAGGGACCGAAGCTTTCTTT.

This clonotype was recorded at least ten times. The V and J genes are TRBV20-1 and TRBJ2-4, with TRBD2 as a possible D gene (6 bases). CDR3 length: 13 amino acids. V was shortened by 5 bases and J by 4 bases, with 12 bases between the two germline ends. Germline V CDR1 and CDR2: DFQATT, SNEGSKA (reference sequence). DNA of the CDR3: TGCAGTGCTGACGGGAGCAAGAAAAACATTCAGTACTTC. This codes for CSADGSKKNIQYF.

The chain couples TRBV6-2 or TRBV6-3 to TRBJ2-6, with 11 bases fitting TRBD1. Germline V gene lookup returns CDR1 MNHEY and CDR2 SVGEGT. The V gene end was trimmed by 7 bases and the J gene end by 2 bases; junction bases not matched to a gene: 7. CDR3 length: 17 residues. The CDR3 DNA follows: TGTGCCAGCACCTTCCGGGACAGGGGGACTGGGGCCAACGTCCTGACTTTC. Amino acids: CASTFRDRGTGANVLTF.

By its share, this clonotype is medium-sized (0.01 to 0.1%). The rearrangement links TRBV10-3 to TRBJ2-7; TRBD1 aligns across 7 bases. This CDR3 contains 14 residues. Germline CDR1 reads ENHRY; CDR2 reads SYGVKD. J was trimmed by 2 bases and V by 6 bases; bases with no gene match: 7. In DNA, the CDR3 is TGTGCCATCAGGAACAGGGGACCCACCTACGAGCAGTACTTC. This sequence encodes CAIRNRGPTYEQYF.

This clonotype was found a few times. V is TRBV9 and J is TRBJ1-3; D is possibly TRBD1 (6 bases). Germline V lookup: CDR1 SGDLS, CDR2 YYNGEE. V lost 0 bases and J 1 base, leaving 11 bases between the germline ends. The length of the CDR3 is 16 residues. The CDR3 DNA follows: TGTGCCAGCAGCGTAGTCCCCGGACAGTCTGGAAACACCATATATTTT. Protein product: CASSVVPGQSGNTIYF.

To note about this clonotype: This could be a read error, since a much larger clone is one nucleotide away. DNA of the CDR3: TGTGCCAGTAGTCGGACGGGACGCGACTCCTACGAGCAGTACTTC. Protein: CASSRTGRDSYEQYF. The chain recombines TRBV19 with TRBJ2-7; D possibly matches TRBD1 or TRBD2 (5 bases each). Trimming cost V 5 bases and J 0 bases, with 14 bases left between them. CDR3 size: 15 residues. Germline V gene lookup returns CDR1 LNHDA and CDR2 SQIVND (reference sequence).

This clonotype has at least ten counts. This chain joins TRBV9 and TRBJ2-7; 8 bases fit TRBD1. Trimming at V came to 0 bases and at J to 2 bases, leaving 4 bases not matched to a gene. The germline gives CDR1 SGDLS, CDR2 YYNGEE. The CDR3 loop spans 15 amino acids. CDR3 sequence reads: CASSVGTGLTYEQYF. The CDR3 nucleotides read TGTGCCAGCAGCGTAGGGACAGGGTTGACCTACGAGCAGTACTTC. Combining the CDR3 with reference TRBV9 and TRBJ2-7 gives the whole variable domain DSGVTQTPKHLITATGQRVTLRCSPRSGDLSVYWYQQSLDQGLQFLIQYYNGEERAKGNILERFSAQQFPDLHSELNLSSLELGDSALYFCASSVGTGLTYEQYFGPGTRLTVT.

The CDR3 here is CASSQGPGYQETQYF. In nucleotides, the CDR3 is TGTGCCAGCAGCCAAGGGCCGGGGTACCAAGAGACCCAGTACTTC. This chain joins TRBV3-1 and TRBJ2-5, with a tentative D call TRBD2 (5 bases). The germline gives CDR1 LGHDT, CDR2 YNNKEL (reference sequence). This CDR3 is 15 amino acids long. V gave up 1 base and J gave up 0 bases, with 9 bases separating them.

This clonotype was detected many times. This rearrangement joins TRBV4-1 to TRBJ2-1; 10 nucleotides line up with TRBD1. CDR3 size: 13 residues. The trim removed 0 bases at V and 14 bases at J, leaving 4 bases unmatched. Germline CDR1 reads MGHRA; CDR2 reads YSYEKL. DNA of the CDR3: TGCGCCAGCAGCCAAGAGGACAGGGGGAGCAAGTTCTTC. Translated, it gives CASSQEDRGSKFF.

This clonotype was counted many times. This chain links TRBV27 with TRBJ2-3; 7 bases agree with TRBD2. Germline lookup yields CDR1 MNHEY and CDR2 SMNVEV (reference sequence). With 6 bases clipped from V and 1 base from J, the junction kept 4 bases outside the gene matches. The CDR3 contains 14 residues. In nucleotides, the CDR3 is TGTGCCAGCAGGCCTAGCGGACGCACAGATACGCAGTATTTT. Amino acid sequence: CASRPSGRTDTQYF.

This clonotype was seen only a few times. This chain links TRBV5-1 with TRBJ1-1; 8 bases agree with TRBD1. Unmatched junction bases numbered 8, after V lost 2 bases and J lost 5 bases. Germline CDR1 is SGHRS and CDR2 is YFSETQ. This CDR3 contains 15 residues. CDR3 sequence: CASSFQGQGRTEAFF. CDR3 sequence (DNA): TGCGCCAGCAGCTTCCAAGGACAGGGCAGAACTGAAGCTTTCTTT. Full variable domain (rest looked up from reference TRBV5-1 and TRBJ1-1): KAGVTQTPRYLIKTRGQQVTLSCSPISGHRSVSWYQQTPGQGLQFLFEYFSETQRNKGNFPGRFSGRQFSNSRSEMNVSTLELGDSALYLCASSFQGQGRTEAFFGQGTRLTVV.

This clonotype showed up just a few times. The junction departs from germline at one end; a sequencing error may be responsible. The rearrangement uses TRBV28 and TRBJ2-5; a possible D gene is TRBD2 (5 bases). This CDR3 is built from 13 residues. The germline gives CDR1 MDHEN, CDR2 SYDVKM. CDR3 residues: CASSFSVGETQCF. The CDR3 nucleotides read TGTGCCAGCAGTTTCTCAGTCGGGGAGACCCAGTGCTTC.

The chain carries TRBV6-1 and TRBJ2-1; D remains ambiguous. Trimming took 1 base from V and 4 from J, leaving 14 bases between them. Germline V CDR1 and CDR2: MNHNS, SASEGT. The CDR3 has 16 residues. The CDR3 nucleotides read TGTGCCAGCAGTGAAGTCAAGCGCTCCCGGTACAATGAGCAGTTCTTC. Its protein is CASSEVKRSRYNEQFF.

This clonotype was detected ten times or more. The chain couples TRBV7-2 to TRBJ2-5; D call uncertain. The germline V and J ends were trimmed by 0 bases and 4 bases, with 9 bases remaining between them. The length of the CDR3 is 14 residues. The germline V gene encodes CDR1 SGHTA and CDR2 FQGNSA. Written as DNA, the CDR3 is TGTGCCAGCAGCTTAGCCGGCCTTTTAGAGACCCAGTACTTC. Translated, it gives CASSLAGLLETQYF.

This clonotype showed up many times. The chain couples TRBV28 to TRBJ1-1, with unresolved D. The CDR3 is 14 residues long. Per the germline V gene, CDR1 is MDHEN and CDR2 is SYDVKM. V lost 5 bases and J lost 6, with 16 bases in between. The CDR3 DNA sequence: TGTGCCAGCAGTCCAACGCCCCTCAACGCTGAAGCTTTCTTT. Its protein is CASSPTPLNAEAFF.